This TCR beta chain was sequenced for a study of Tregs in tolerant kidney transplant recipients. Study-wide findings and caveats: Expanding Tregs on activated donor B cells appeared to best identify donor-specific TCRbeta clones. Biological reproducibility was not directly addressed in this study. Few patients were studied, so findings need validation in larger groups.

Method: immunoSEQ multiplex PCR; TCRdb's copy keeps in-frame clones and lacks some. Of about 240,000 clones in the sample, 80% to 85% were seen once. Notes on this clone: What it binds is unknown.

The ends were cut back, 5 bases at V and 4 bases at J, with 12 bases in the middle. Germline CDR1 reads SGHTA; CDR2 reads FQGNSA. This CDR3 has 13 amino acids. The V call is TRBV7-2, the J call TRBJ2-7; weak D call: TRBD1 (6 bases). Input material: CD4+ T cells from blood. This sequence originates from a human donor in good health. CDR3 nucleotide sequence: TGTGCCAGCAGCCCACAGAGGGGGTACGAGCAGTACTTC. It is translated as CASSPQRGYEQYF.